The sequence of this T cell receptor (beta chain) was determined in a study of T cells in Graves' hyperthyroidism and ophthalmopathy. Study-level findings and limits: In the analysis, a 13 V-J model separated ophthalmopathy from stable hyperthyroidism. Blood also held most thyroid clonotypes expanded beyond 0.001.

Clinicians diagnosed patients from clinical symptoms, serum thyroxine and TRAb, thyroid ultrasound and orbital computed tomography. Comment on this clonotype: The antigen is not known.

From RNA transcripts, TCR beta CDR3 regions were amplified. First-round RT-PCR targeting the TCR CDR3 was performed with the HTBI primer set. TCRdb called the multiplex PCR reads again in MiXCR, with one record for every CDR3 protein. The sample holds around 540,000 distinct CDR3 sequences, 46% seen once. Germline CDR1 SNHLY, CDR2 FYNNEI. The CDR3 is 16 residues long. Trimming stripped 2 bases from V and 5 bases from J, with 16 bases between. This chain joins TRBV2 and TRBJ1-5; D might be TRBD1 (6 bases). This sequence was found in a woman aged 18-29 years with Graves' hyperthyroidism. The sequenced sample consisted of peripheral blood or thyroid tissue (not recorded which). CDR3 sequence reads: CASSERRQGNDQPQHF. The CDR3 DNA reads TGTGCCAGCAGTGAACGGCGGCAGGGGAATGATCAGCCCCAGCATTTT.